This TCR beta chain was found in a study of blood T cell repertoires in COVID-19. The recovered donors of Cohort 3 showed two negative PCRs, clearance, or symptom resolution. Some clones are missing from TCRdb's copy, which holds only in-frame ones; the method was immunoSEQ multiplex PCR. The sample has a few hundred thousand clones; about 90% are singletons. The CDR3 consists of 15 residues. Per germline, CDR1 MGHRA and CDR2 YSYEKL. Trimming stripped 1 base from V and 6 bases from J, with 15 bases between. The table lists this clone with a count of one. The V call is TRBV4-1, the J call TRBJ1-2; a weak D match, TRBD1 (5 bases). The TCR sequence derives from a man aged 18 to 30 who had recovered from COVID-19. Sequences were obtained from PBMCs or T cells enriched from blood (not recorded which). CDR3 residues: CASSQVAGGRDGYTF. In DNA form, the CDR3 reads TGCGCCAGCAGCCAAGTCGCCGGGGGGAGGGATGGCTACACCTTC.